This T cell receptor (beta chain) was documented in a study of T cells in Graves' hyperthyroidism and ophthalmopathy. The diagnoses drew upon clinical symptoms, serum thyroxine and TRAb, thyroid ultrasound and orbital computed tomography. This clonotype was counted many times. Antigen unknown. Amplification of TCR beta CDR3 regions used RNA as the template. The HTBI primer set was used in a first-round RT-PCR of the TCR CDR3. TCRdb re-derived calls from the multiplex PCR reads in MiXCR, one entry per CDR3 protein. The sample carries 500,000 to 700,000 distinct CDR3 sequences, over 15% recorded once. Study outcomes and limitations: Peripheral blood also featured most of the thyroid clonotypes expanded above 0.001.

Germline CDR1 and CDR2: SGHRS and YFSETQ. Trimming cost V 4 bases and J 7 bases; bases outside gene matches: 5. The CDR3 has 14 amino acids. What was sequenced was blood. The sequence was obtained from a woman aged 18-35 years with Graves' hyperthyroidism. J is TRBJ1-1 and V is TRBV5-1; 12 bases agree with TRBD1. The CDR3 nucleotides read TGCGCCAGCAGCATGGGACAGGGGGCGGGTGAAGCTTTCTTT. Protein product: CASSMGQGAGEAFF. Full variable domain (rest looked up from reference TRBV5-1 and TRBJ1-1): KAGVTQTPRYLIKTRGQQVTLSCSPISGHRSVSWYQQTPGQGLQFLFEYFSETQRNKGNFPGRFSGRQFSNSRSEMNVSTLELGDSALYLCASSMGQGAGEAFFGQGTRLTVV.